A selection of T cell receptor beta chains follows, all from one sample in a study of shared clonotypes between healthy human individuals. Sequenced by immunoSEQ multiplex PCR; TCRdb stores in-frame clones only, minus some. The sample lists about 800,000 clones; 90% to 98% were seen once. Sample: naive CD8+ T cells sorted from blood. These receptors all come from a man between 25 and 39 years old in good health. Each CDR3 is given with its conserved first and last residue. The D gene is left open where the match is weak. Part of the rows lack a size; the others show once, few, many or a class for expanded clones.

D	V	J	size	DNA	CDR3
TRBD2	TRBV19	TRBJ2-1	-	TGTGCCAGTAGTACTGCCTTTTTAGCGGGAGGTTACAATGAGCAGTTCTTC	CASSTAFLAGGYNEQFF
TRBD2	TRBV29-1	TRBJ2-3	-	TGCAGCGCCGAAGATCTAGCGGGAGGCACCCACGATACGCAGTATTTT	CSAEDLAGGTHDTQYF
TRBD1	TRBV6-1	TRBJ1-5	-	TGTGCCAGCAGTGACCGGACAGGGCTTCAGCCCCAGCATTTT	CASSDRTGLQPQHF
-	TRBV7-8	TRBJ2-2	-	TGTGCCAGCAGGCGTGAGACAGGGAACACCGGGGAGCTGTTTTTT	CASRRETGNTGELFF
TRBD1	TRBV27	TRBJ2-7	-	TGTGCCAGCAGTCCCTTGGACAGGGCCTACGAGCAGTACTTC	CASSPLDRAYEQYF
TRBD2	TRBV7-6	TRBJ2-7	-	TGTGCCAGCAGCTTGACAAGCGGGACGATAAACTACGAGCAGTACTTC	CASSLTSGTINYEQYF
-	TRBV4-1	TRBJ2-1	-	TGCGCCAGCAGCCAAGAAACAGGGAGCTCCTACAATGAGCAGTTCTTC	CASSQETGSSYNEQFF
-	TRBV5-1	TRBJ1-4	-	TGCGCCAGCAGCTTGACAGGCGCCACAACTAATGAAAAACTGTTTTTT	CASSLTGATTNEKLFF
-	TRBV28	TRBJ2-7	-	TGTGCCAGCAGTCTACACCCTGCGGGCGGAGGGGACGAGCAGTACTTC	CASSLHPAGGGDEQYF
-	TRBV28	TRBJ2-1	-	TGTGCCAGCAGTAACCGGGAAGCCAATGAGCAGTTCTTC	CASSNREANEQFF
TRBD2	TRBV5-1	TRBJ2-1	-	TGCGCCAGCAGCTTGGGGTCTAGCGGGAATCCGGTCAATGAGCAGTTCTTC	CASSLGSSGNPVNEQFF
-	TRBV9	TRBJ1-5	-	TGTGCCAGCAGCGCCACGGAGTATAGCAATCAGCCCCAGCATTTT	CASSATEYSNQPQHF
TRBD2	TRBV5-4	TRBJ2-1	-	TGTGCCAGCAGCTTGTCTCTAGCGGGAGATGAGCAGTTCTTC	CASSLSLAGDEQFF
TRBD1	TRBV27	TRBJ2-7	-	TGTGCCAGCAGTTTAGGGCAGGGGGCCTACGAGCAGTACTTC	CASSLGQGAYEQYF
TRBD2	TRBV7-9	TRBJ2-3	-	TGTGCCAGCAGCCACCCGAGACTAGGACTAGCGGGACCAGATACGCAGTATTTT	CASSHPRLGLAGPDTQYF
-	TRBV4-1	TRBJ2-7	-	TGCGCCAGCAGCCAAGATTCTGTAGGCTCTTACGAGCAGTACTTC	CASSQDSVGSYEQYF
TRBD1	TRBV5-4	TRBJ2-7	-	TGTGCCAGCATCAGGGACAGTCACCCCTACGAGCAGTACTTC	CASIRDSHPYEQYF
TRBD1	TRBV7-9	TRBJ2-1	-	TGTGCCAGCAGCGGCCCGGGACAGGGTTCCTACAATGAGCAGTTCTTC	CASSGPGQGSYNEQFF
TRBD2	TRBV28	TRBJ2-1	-	TGTGCCAGCAGATATAGCGGGAACCCGTACAATGAGCAGTTCTTC	CASRYSGNPYNEQFF
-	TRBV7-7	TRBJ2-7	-	TGTGCCAGCAGCTGGGGGCGGGCTACCTACGAGCAGTACTTC	CASSWGRATYEQYF
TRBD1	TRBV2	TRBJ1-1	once	TGTGCCAACAGGGGAAAGACTGAAGCTTTCTTT	CANRGKTEAFF
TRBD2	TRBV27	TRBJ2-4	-	TGTGCCAGCAGTCTCCTCGGGGAGGGTCGAATCATTCAGTACTTC	CASSLLGEGRIIQYF
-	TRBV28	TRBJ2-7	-	TGTGCCAGCAGTTTACGAGAATCTAGATACGAGCAGTACTTC	CASSLRESRYEQYF
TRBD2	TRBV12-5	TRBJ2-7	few	TGTGCTAGTGGTGTAAGCGGGAGGCGGCCGTACTTC	CASGVSGRRPYF
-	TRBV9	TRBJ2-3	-	TGTGCCAGCAGCGTAGGGAGGTCAGACCTCACAGATACGCAGTATTTT	CASSVGRSDLTDTQYF
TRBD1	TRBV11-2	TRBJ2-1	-	TGTGCCAGCAGCTTTCTACAGGGGTTGGACAATGAGCAGTTCTTC	CASSFLQGLDNEQFF
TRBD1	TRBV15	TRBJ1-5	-	TGTGCCACCAGCAGAGACAGGGGGAGCAATCAGCCCCAGCATTTT	CATSRDRGSNQPQHF
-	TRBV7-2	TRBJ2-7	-	TGTGCCAGCAGCTTAGTCGCGTCCCCCTACGAGCAGTACTTC	CASSLVASPYEQYF
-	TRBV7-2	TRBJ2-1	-	TGTGCCAGCAGCTTAAGCAGCGGGCGGATCTTC	CASSLSSGRIF
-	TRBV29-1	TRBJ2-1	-	TGCAGCGTGTACAGGGCTACCTACAATGAGCAGTTCTTC	CSVYRATYNEQFF
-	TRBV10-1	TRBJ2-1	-	TGCGCCAGCAGTGAGTCCCGCAACCCGGGGGAGCAGTTCTTC	CASSESRNPGEQFF
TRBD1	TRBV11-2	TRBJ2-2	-	TGTGCCAGCAGCTTTGACAGGGCTACCGGGGAGCTGTTTTTT	CASSFDRATGELFF
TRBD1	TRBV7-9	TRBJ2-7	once	TGTGCCAGCAGTTTATCCGGGACAGAAGTATCCTACGAGCAGTACTTC	CASSLSGTEVSYEQYF
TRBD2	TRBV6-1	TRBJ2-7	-	TGTGCCAGCAGGGACGGACTAGCCTACGAGCAGTACTTC	CASRDGLAYEQYF
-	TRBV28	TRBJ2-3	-	TGTGCCAGCAGTTTACTCAGCGGTAGCACAGATACGCAGTATTTT	CASSLLSGSTDTQYF
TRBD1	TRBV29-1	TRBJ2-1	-	TGCAGCGCGGACCTCGGACAGGGGATCAATGAGCAGTTCTTC	CSADLGQGINEQFF
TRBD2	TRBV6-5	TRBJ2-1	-	TGTGCCAGCAGTTACTCGACTAGCGGGATCGGTAATGAGCAGTTCTTC	CASSYSTSGIGNEQFF
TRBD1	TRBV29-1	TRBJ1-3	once	TGCAGCGTTGTTGGGACAGCAGGAAACACCATATATTTT	CSVVGTAGNTIYF
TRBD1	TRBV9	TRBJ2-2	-	TGTGCCAGCAGCGGATCTTCCGGGACAGCCAACACCGGGGAGCTGTTTTTT	CASSGSSGTANTGELFF
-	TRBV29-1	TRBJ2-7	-	TGCAGCGTTGTATCCGGGATCGGGTACGAGCAGTACTTC	CSVVSGIGYEQYF
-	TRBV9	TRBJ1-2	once	TGTGCCAGCAGCGAGAGTGGTGTGGACTATGGCTACACCTTC	CASSESGVDYGYTF
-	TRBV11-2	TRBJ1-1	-	TGTGCCAGCAGCCTACCTGGGGTAATTGCTGAAGCTTTCTTT	CASSLPGVIAEAFF
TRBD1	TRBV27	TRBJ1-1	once	TGTGCCAGCAGTTATTCGGCAGGGGACAGGAACACTGAAGCTTTCTTT	CASSYSAGDRNTEAFF
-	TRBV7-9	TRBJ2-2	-	TGTGCCAGCAGCCAATCCGGAGCTAACACCGGGGAGCTGTTTTTT	CASSQSGANTGELFF
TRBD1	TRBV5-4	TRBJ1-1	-	TGTGCCAGCAGCTTGGAAGGGGGCTACACTGAAGCTTTCTTT	CASSLEGGYTEAFF
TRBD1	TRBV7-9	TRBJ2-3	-	TGTGCCAGCAGCTTAAGAGCAGGGGGCGGAACAGATACGCAGTATTTT	CASSLRAGGGTDTQYF
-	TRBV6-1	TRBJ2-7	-	TGTGCCAGCATCCCGCCGGGACCGAATCCCTACGAGCAGTACTTC	CASIPPGPNPYEQYF
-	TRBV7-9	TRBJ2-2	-	TGTGCCAGCAGCTCCACCGGAGGGGGACATCTAGGGGCCGGGGAGCTGTTTTTT	CASSSTGGGHLGAGELFF
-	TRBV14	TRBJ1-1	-	TGTGCTAGCAGCCTGGGAATCAGGAGGACTGAAGCTTTCTTT	CASSLGIRRTEAFF
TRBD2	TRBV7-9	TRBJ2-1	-	TGTGCCAGCAGCTTACGGATGCGACTAGCGGGATTCAATGAGCAGTTCTTC	CASSLRMRLAGFNEQFF
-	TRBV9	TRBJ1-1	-	TGTGCCAGCAGCTCCCCAGTCGGGGGTGAAGCTTTCTTT	CASSSPVGGEAFF
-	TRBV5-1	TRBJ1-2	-	TGCGCCAGCAGCTTGGGAACAGGGTCGGTCCTCACCTTC	CASSLGTGSVLTF
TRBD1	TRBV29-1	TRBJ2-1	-	TGCAGCGAAGCCGGGACAGGGGGCAATGAGCAGTTCTTC	CSEAGTGGNEQFF